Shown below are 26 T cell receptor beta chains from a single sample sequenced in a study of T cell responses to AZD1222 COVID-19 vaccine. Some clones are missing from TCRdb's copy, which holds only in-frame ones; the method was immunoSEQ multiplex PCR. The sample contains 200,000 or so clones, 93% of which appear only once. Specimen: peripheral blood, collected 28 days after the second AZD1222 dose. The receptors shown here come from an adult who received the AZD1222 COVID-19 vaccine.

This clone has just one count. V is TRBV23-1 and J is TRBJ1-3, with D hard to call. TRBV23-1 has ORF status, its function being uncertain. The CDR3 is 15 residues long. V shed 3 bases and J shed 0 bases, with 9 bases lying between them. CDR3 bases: TGCGCCAGCAGTCACGGCCGCCTCTCTGGAAACACCATATATTTT. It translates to CASSHGRLSGNTIYF.

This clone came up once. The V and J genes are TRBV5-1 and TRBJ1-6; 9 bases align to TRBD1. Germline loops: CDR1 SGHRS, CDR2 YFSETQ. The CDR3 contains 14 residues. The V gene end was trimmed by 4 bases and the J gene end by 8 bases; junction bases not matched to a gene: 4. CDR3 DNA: TGCGCCAGCAGCCGAGGGGACAGGGATTCACCCCTCCACTTT. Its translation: CASSRGDRDSPLHF. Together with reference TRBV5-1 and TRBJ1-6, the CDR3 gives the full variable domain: KAGVTQTPRYLIKTRGQQVTLSCSPISGHRSVSWYQQTPGQGLQFLFEYFSETQRNKGNFPGRFSGRQFSNSRSEMNVSTLELGDSALYLCASSRGDRDSPLHFGNGTRLTVT.

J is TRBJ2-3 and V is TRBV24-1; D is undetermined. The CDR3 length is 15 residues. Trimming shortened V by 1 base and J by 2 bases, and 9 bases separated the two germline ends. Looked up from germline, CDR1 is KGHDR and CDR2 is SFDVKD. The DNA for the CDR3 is TGTGCCACCAGTGATTTCGGGCAGTACACAGATACGCAGTATTTT. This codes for CATSDFGQYTDTQYF.

The CDR3 spells CASSEDRGMNTEAFF. In nucleotides, the CDR3 is TGTGCCAGCAGTGAAGACAGGGGAATGAACACTGAAGCTTTCTTT. The V call is TRBV27, the J call TRBJ1-1, with 8 bases aligning to TRBD1. Per germline, CDR1 MNHEY and CDR2 SMNVEV (reference sequence). The CDR3 sequence is 15 residues long. Trimming removed 5 bases from V and 0 bases from J; junction bases left unmatched: 5.

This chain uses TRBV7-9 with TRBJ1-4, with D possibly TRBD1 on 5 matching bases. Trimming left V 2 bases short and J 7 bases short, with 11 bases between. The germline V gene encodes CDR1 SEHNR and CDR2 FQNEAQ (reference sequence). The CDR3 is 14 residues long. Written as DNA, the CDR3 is TGTGCCAGCAGCTTACCGGGACTAGGTGAAAAACTGTTTTTT. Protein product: CASSLPGLGEKLFF.

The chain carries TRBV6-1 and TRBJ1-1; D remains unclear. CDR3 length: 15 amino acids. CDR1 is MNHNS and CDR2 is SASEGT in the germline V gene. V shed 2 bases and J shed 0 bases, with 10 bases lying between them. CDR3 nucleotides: TGTGCCAGCAGTGAATCATGGGTTTTGAACACTGAAGCTTTCTTT. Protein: CASSESWVLNTEAFF.

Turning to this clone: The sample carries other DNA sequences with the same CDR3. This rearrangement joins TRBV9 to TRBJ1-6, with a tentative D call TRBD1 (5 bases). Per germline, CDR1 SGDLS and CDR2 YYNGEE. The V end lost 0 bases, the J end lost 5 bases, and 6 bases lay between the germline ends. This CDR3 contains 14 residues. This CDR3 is CASSVAGNNSPLHF. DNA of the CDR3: TGTGCCAGCAGCGTAGCAGGGAATAATTCACCCCTCCACTTT.

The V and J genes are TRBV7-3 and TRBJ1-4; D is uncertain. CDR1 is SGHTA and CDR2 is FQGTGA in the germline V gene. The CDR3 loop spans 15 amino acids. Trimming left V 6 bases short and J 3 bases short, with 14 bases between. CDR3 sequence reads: CASSLSGVSNEKLFF. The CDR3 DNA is TGTGCCAGCAGTTTATCCGGGGTTTCTAATGAAAAACTGTTTTTT.

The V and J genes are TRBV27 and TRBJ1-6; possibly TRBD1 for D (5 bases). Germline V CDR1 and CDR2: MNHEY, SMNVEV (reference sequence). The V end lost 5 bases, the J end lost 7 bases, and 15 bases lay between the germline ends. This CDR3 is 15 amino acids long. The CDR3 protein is CASSTGAGVNSPLHF. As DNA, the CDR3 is TGTGCCAGCAGTACCGGGGCTGGGGTCAATTCACCCCTCCACTTT.

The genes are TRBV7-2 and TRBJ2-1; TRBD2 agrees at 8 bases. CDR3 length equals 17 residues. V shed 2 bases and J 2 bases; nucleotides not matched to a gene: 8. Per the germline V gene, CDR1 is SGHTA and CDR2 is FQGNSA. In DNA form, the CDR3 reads TGTGCCAGCAGCTTATCAGGCCAGCGGGGGCCCTACAATGAGCAGTTCTTC. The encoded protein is CASSLSGQRGPYNEQFF. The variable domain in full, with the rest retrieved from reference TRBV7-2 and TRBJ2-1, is GAGVSQSPSNKVTEKGKDVELRCDPISGHTALYWYRQSLGQGLEFLIYFQGNSAPDKSGLPSDRFSAERTGGSVSTLTIQRTQQEDSAVYLCASSLSGQRGPYNEQFFGPGTRLTVL.

CDR3 in amino acids: CASSRGPGGTEQFF. CDR3 DNA sequence: TGTGCCAGCAGTCGCGGTCCAGGGGGGACTGAGCAGTTCTTC. This sequence joins TRBV6-5 and TRBJ2-1; tentative D call: TRBD1 (7 bases). This CDR3 has 14 residues. In germline, CDR1 is MNHEY, CDR2 SVGAGI. V was trimmed by 5 bases and J by 9 bases, leaving 17 bases between them.

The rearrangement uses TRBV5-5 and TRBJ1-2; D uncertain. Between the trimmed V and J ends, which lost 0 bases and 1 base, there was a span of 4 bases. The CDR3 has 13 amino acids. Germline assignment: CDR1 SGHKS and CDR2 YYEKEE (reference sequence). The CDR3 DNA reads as TGTGCCAGCAGCTTGGGGGGTAACTATGGCTACACCTTC. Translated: CASSLGGNYGYTF.

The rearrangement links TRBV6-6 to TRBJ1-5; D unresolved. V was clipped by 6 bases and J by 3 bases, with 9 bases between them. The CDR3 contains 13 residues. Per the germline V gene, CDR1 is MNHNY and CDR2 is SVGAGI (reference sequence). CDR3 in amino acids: CASRPDPNQPQHF. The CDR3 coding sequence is TGTGCCAGCAGACCCGACCCCAATCAGCCCCAGCATTTT.

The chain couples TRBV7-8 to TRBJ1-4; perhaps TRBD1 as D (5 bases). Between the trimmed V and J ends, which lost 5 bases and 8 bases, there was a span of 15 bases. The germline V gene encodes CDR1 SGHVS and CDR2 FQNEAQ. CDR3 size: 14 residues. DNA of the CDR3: TGTGCCAGCAGCCGGGACCGGGCGGGGGAAAAACTGTTTTTT. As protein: CASSRDRAGEKLFF.

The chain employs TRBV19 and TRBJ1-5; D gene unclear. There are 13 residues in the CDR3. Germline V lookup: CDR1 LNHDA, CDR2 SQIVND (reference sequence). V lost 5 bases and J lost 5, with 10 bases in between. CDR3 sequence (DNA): TGTGCCAGTAGTCGGCAGCAGTATCAGCCCCAGCATTTT. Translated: CASSRQQYQPQHF.

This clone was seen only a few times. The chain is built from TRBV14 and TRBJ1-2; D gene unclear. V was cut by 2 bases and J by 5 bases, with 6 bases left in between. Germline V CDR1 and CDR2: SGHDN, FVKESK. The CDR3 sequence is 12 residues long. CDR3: CASSQTQYGYTF. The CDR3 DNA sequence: TGTGCCAGCAGCCAAACTCAATATGGCTACACCTTC.

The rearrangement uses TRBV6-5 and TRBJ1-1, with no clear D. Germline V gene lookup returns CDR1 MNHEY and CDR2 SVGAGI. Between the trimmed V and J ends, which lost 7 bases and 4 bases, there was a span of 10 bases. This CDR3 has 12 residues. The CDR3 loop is CASTRRGTEAFF. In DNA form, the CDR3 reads TGTGCCAGCACCCGACGGGGCACTGAAGCTTTCTTT.

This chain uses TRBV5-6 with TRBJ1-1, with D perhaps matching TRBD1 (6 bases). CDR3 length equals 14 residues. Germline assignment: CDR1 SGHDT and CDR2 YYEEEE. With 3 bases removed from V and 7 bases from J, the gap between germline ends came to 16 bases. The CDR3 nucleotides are TGTGCCAGCAGCTGGGAAACGACAGGAATTGAAGCTTTCTTT. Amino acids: CASSWETTGIEAFF. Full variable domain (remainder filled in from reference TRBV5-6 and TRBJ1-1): DAGVTQSPTHLIKTRGQQVTLRCSPKSGHDTVSWYQQALGQGPQFIFQYYEEEERQRGNFPDRFSGHQFPNYSSELNVNALLLGDSALYLCASSWETTGIEAFFGQGTRLTVV.

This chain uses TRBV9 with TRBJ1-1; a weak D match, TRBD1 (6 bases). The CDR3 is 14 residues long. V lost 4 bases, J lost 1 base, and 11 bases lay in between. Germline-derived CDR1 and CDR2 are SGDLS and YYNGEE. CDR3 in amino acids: CASSPKDRNTEAFF. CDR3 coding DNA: TGTGCCAGCAGCCCCAAGGACAGGAACACTGAAGCTTTCTTT.

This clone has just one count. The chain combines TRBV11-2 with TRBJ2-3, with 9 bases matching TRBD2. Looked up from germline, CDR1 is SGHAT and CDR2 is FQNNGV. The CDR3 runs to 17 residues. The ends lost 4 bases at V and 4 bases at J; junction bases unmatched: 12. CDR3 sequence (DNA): TGTGCCAGCAGCTCGTCCTTGGCGGGGGGGCCCCCAGATACGCAGTATTTT. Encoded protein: CASSSSLAGGPPDTQYF.

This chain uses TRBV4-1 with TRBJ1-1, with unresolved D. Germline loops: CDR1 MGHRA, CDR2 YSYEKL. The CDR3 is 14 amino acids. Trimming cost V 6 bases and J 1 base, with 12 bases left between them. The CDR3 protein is CASRPLLENTEAFF. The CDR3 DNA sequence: TGCGCCAGCAGACCTCTCCTCGAGAACACTGAAGCTTTCTTT.

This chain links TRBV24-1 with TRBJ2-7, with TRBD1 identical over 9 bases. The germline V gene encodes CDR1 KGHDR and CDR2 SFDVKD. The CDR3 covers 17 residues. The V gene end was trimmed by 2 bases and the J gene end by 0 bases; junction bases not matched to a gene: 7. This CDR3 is CATSDWGQGSGSYEQYF. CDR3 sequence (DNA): TGTGCCACCAGTGATTGGGGACAGGGATCGGGCTCCTACGAGCAGTACTTC.

CDR3 loop: CASSSRLVVNEQFF. In DNA, the CDR3 is TGTGCCAGCAGTTCCAGACTAGTTGTAAATGAGCAGTTCTTC. The chain carries TRBV5-5 and TRBJ2-1, with a weak D call TRBD2 (6 bases). In germline, CDR1 is SGHKS, CDR2 YYEKEE (reference sequence). V gave up 5 bases and J gave up 7 bases, with 16 bases separating them. CDR3 length: 14 residues.

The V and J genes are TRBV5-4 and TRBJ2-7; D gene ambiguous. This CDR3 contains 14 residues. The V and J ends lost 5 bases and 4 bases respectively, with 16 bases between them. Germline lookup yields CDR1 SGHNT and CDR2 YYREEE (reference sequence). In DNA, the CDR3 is TGTGCCAGCAGACCCGGTGGTAACCTTTACGAGCAGTACTTC. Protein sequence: CASRPGGNLYEQYF.

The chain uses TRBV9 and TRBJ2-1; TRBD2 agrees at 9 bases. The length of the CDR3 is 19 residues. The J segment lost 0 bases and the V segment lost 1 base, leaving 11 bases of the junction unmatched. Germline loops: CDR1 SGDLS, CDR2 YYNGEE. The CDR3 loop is CASSVSGGSYRGSYNEQFF. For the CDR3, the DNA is TGTGCCAGCAGCGTAAGCGGGGGGTCCTATCGGGGCTCCTACAATGAGCAGTTCTTC.

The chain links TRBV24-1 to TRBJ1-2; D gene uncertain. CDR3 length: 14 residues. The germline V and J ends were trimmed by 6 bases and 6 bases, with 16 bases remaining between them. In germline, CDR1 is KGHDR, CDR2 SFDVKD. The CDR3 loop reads CATSSARFFNGYTF. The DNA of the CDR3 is TGTGCCACCAGTTCCGCCAGATTTTTCAATGGCTACACCTTC.